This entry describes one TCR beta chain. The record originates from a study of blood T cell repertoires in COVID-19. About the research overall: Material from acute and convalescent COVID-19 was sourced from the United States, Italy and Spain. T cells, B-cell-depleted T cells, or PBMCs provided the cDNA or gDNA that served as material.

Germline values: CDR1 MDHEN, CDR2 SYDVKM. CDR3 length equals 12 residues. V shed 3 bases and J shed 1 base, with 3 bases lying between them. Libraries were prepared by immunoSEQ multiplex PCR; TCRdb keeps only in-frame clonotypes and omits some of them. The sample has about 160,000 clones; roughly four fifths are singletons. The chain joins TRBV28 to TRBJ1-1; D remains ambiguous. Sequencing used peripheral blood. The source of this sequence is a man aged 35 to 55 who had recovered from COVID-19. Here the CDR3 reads CASSFRNTEAFF. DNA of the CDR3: TGTGCCAGCAGTTTCAGGAACACTGAAGCTTTCTTT.